This T cell receptor (beta chain) was profiled in a study of control samples from healthy donors and cancer patients. This table comes from immunoSEQ multiplex PCR, and its TCRdb copy is limited to in-frame clones, with some not included. The sample consists of some 140,000 clones, just under 95% of them appearing once. Only one count was recorded for this clone. Trimming took off 0 bases at V and 4 bases at J, with 9 bases between the two ends. This CDR3 contains 15 residues. Germline V gene data show CDR1 as MNHNY and CDR2 as SVGAGI (reference sequence). The source of this sequence is a man in his 60s with colorectal cancer. This chain links TRBV6-6 with TRBJ1-4, with unresolved D. The sequenced material came from PBMCs. Written as DNA, the CDR3 is TGTGCCAGCAGTTACTCAGGGCAGGTTAATGAAAAACTGTTTTTT. Protein: CASSYSGQVNEKLFF.